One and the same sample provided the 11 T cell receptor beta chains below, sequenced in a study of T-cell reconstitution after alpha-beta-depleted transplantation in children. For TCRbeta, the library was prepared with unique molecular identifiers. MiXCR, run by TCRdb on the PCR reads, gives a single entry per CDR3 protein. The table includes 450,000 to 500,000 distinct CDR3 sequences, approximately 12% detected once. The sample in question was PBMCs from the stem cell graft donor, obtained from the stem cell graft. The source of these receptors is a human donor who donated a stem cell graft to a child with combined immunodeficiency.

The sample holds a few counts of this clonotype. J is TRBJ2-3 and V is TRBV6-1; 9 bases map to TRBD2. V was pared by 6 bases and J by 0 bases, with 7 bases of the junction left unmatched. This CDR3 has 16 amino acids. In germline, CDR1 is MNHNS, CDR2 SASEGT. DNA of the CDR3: TGTGCCAGCAGGACTAGCGGAGCCGATAGCACAGATACGCAGTATTTT. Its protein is CASRTSGADSTDTQYF.

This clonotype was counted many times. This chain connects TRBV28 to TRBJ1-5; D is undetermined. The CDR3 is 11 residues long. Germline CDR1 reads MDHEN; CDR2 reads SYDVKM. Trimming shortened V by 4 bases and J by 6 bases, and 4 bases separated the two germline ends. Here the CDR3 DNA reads TGTGCCAGCAGTTGGGGTCAGCCCCAGCATTTT. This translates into CASSWGQPQHF.

CDR3 amino acids: CASRKIDNEQFF. In DNA form, the CDR3 reads TGTGCCAGCAGAAAGATTGACAATGAGCAGTTCTTC. This sequence joins TRBV6-5 and TRBJ2-1; D is unresolved. This CDR3 is 12 amino acids long. With 6 bases removed from V and 5 bases from J, the gap between germline ends came to 8 bases. CDR1 and CDR2 (germline): MNHEY, SVGAGI.

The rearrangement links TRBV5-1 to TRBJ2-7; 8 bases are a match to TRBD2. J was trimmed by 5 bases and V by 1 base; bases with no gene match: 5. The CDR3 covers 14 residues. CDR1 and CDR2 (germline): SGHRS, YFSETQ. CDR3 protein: CASSLSGGRDEQYF. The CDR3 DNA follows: TGCGCCAGCAGCTTGTCGGGGGGGCGTGACGAGCAGTACTTC.

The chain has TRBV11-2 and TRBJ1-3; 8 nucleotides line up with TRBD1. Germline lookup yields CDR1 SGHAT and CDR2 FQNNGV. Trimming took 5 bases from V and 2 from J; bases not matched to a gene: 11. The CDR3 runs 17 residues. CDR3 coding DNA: TGTGCCAGCAGCCCTCACCGTTTGGGACAGGCTGGAAACACCATATATTTT. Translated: CASSPHRLGQAGNTIYF.

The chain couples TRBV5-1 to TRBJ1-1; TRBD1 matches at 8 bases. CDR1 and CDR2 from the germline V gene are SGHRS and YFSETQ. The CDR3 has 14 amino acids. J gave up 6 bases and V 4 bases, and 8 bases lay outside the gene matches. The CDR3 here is CASSQGQGSPEAFF. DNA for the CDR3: TGCGCCAGCAGCCAAGGACAGGGAAGCCCTGAAGCTTTCTTT.

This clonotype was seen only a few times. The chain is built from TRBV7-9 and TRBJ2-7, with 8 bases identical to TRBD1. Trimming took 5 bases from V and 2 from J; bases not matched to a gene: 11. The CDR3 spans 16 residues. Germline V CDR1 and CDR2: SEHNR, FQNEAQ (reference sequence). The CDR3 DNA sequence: TGTGCCAGCAGCCCAGCCGGACAGGGAGCCCCCTACGAGCAGTACTTC. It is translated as CASSPAGQGAPYEQYF.

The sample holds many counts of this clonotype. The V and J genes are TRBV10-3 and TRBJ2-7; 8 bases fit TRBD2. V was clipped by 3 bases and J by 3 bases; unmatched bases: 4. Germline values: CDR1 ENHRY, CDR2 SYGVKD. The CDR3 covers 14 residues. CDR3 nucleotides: TGTGCCATCAGTGAACTAGCGGAACTCTACGAGCAGTACTTC. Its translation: CAISELAELYEQYF.

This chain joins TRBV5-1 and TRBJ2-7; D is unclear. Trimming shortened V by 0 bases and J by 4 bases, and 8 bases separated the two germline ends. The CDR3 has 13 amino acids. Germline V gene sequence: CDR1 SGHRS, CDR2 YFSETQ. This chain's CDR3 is CASSLDFIYEQYF. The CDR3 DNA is TGCGCCAGCAGCTTGGATTTCATTTACGAGCAGTACTTC.

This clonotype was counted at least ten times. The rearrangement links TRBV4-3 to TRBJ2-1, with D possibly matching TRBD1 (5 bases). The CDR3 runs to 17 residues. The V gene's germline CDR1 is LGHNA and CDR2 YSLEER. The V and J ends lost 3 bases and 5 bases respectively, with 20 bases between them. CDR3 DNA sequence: TGCGCCAGCAGCCAGATGGGGCTGGCCTTACCCGACAATGAGCAGTTCTTC. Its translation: CASSQMGLALPDNEQFF.

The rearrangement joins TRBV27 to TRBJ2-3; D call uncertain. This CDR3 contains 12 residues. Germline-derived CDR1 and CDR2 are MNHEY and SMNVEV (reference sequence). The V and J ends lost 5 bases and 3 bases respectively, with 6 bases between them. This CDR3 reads CASSNWTDTQYF. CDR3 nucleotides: TGTGCCAGCAGTAACTGGACAGATACGCAGTATTTT.